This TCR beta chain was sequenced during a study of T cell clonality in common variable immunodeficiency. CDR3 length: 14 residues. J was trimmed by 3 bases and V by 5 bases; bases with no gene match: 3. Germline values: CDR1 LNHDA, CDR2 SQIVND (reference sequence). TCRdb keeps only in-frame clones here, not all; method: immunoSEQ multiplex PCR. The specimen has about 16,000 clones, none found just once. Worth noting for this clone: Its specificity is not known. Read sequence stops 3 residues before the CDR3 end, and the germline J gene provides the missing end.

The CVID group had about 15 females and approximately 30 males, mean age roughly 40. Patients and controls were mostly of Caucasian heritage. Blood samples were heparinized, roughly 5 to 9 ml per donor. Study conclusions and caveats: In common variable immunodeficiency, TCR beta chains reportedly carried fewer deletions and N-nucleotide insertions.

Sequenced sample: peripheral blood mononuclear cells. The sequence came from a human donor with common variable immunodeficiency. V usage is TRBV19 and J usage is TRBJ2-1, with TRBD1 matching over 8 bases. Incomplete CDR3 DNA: TGTGCCAGTAGTTCCGGGACAGGCTACAATGAG. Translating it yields CASSSGTGYNE. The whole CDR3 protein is CASSSGTGYNEQFF.